This T cell receptor beta chain is drawn from a study of shared clonotypes between healthy human individuals (dated by TCRdb to the early 2020s). Regarding the research as a whole: The cohort comprised a couple of women and a few men aged 18 to 49 years. To estimate repertoire size and how much clonotypes are shared between individuals, the study performed deep sequencing of blood TCR repertoires from about five healthy adults. Leukapheresis yielded between about 0.85 and 9.5 billion PBMCs per donor. Different laboratories and diverse techniques were used to prepare libraries and sequence TCR repertoires, to increase sequencing depth and limit assay-specific biases. For each donor, CD4 naive and CD4 memory were each given three plates, CD8 naive was given two plates, and CD8 memory was given one plate.

Inclusive of the bounding cysteine and phenylalanine, the CDR3 is 14 residues long. The retained sequence is limited to the CDR3, 42 bases, with the frame set at the first base. V loses 5 bases, J loses 3 bases, and the germline ends lie 14 bases apart. Based on the germline V gene, the CDR1 and CDR2 sequences are SGHTA and FQGNSA. TCR CDR3 regions were amplified from genomic DNA by multiplex PCR using the deep immunoSEQ assay. Extracted genomic DNA from each cell subset was distributed evenly across all wells of several immunoSEQ 96-well plates, and each plate was treated as a replicate. Each replicate PCR for sorted subsets received roughly 0.2 ug genomic DNA, equal to roughly 33,000 T cell genomes. Purified libraries were measured with a Qubit 3.0 fluorometer, size-checked on a Bioanalyzer 2100, and measured again with the KAPA Library Quantification kit. Every immunoSEQ 96-well plate was sequenced on a separate single-read 150-cycle Illumina NextSeq 550 flow cell. The study's own analysis went as follows. The immunoSEQ output contained only junctional sequences without quality scores, so filtering could not match that applied to full-length reads. Sequences were annotated with PyIR, a Python wrapper for IgBLAST v1.9, using IMGT germline references to assign V/J genes and CDR3. Reads with weak V/J assignments (E-value above 1e-6), missing CDR3, stop codons, out-of-frame junctions, or ambiguous translated residues were removed. V3J clonotypes were defined by identical inferred V gene, J gene, and CDR3 amino acid sequence. To compute the percentage overlap between repertoires, the number of shared unique clonotypes was divided by the size of the smaller repertoire. RTK rarefaction, the Chao1 estimator, and Recon v2.1 estimates of unobserved clonotypes were used to assess repertoire richness. OLGA was used to compute generation probabilities for all TCRbeta clonotypes that the gDNA method yielded from four donors. As stored in TCRdb, this immuneACCESS dataset retains in-frame rearrangements with V and J assigned. A fraction of the clones does not appear; measured against another copy, unresolved V genes explain less than half of the discrepancy, and the remainder lacks a known reason. The V and J calls and clone size come from that table; D and trimming were worked out from the DNA. For this sample there are hundreds of thousands of clones; about 91% appear just once. The top ten hold nearly 25% of the sample.

About this clone: Its antigen has not been determined. One base away there is no much larger clone; base qualities are not given.

CD8 naive samples were obtained by positive selection for CCR7 among CD45RO-negative cells, yielding a CD45RA+CCR7+ population from which TemRA cells were excluded. Donors were healthy HIV-negative adults with no recently reported acute infections or vaccinations. Every donor was a Caucasian adult living in Nashville, Tennessee, USA. Blood was collected by leukapheresis, and PBMCs were isolated by Ficoll-Histopaque density gradient centrifugation and then cryopreserved in liquid nitrogen vapor phase. Purity and quantity of every magnetically sorted T cell population were checked by analytical flow cytometry. Genomic DNA was isolated from every sorted fraction and measured by UV absorbance on a Nanodrop 2000c. Beyond this particular receptor, the publication reports: Higher generation probabilities were observed for clonotypes shared by all four sorted-subset donors than for non-shared clonotypes. Sharing across a few donors was observed for approximately 5% of naive CD4, around 3.5% of naive CD8, 2.3% of memory CD4, and over 0.3% of memory CD8 clonotypes. Estimated clonotype richness was generally larger for naive than for memory subsets. Based on pairwise subsampling, the degree of clonotype sharing among donors was expected to be affected by sequencing depth. Sampling was restricted to blood, and TCR repertoires in tissues likely differ from the TCR repertoires found in blood. The small number of donors limited the genetic and exposure-history diversity represented. Even with the large sequencing depth, rarefaction of the sorted-subset datasets indicated that sequencing was incomplete.

The specimen was naive CD8+ T cells sorted from blood. The cell subset or site label on this specimen signifies: CD45RA+CCR7+. The V and J segments used are TRBV7-2 and TRBJ2-7; the D gene remains uncertain. The sequence was collected from a man aged 25-40 years in good health. The DNA sequence is TGTGCCAGCAGCCCTCCTCCGGGCTTCTACGAGCAGTACTTC. Translated, it gives CASSPPPGFYEQYF.